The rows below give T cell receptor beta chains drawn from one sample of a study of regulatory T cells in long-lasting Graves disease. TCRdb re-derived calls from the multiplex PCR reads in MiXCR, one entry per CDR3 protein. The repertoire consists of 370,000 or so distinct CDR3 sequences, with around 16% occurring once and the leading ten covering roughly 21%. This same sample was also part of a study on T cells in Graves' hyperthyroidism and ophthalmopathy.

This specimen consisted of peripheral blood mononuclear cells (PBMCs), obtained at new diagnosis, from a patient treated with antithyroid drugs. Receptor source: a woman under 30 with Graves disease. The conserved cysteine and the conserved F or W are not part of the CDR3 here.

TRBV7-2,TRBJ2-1,ASSYKVGGAAEQF
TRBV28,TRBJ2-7,ASNSPQGVTYEQY
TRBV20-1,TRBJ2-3,SARDTGVGPDTQY
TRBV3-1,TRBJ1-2,ASSQVTHYGYT
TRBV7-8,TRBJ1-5,ASSLTRSNQPQH
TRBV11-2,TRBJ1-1,ASSSRQMNTEAF
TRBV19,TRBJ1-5,ASSGFRGEQPQH
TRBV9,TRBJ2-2,ASSPWGTSSDGELF
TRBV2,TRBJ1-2,ASSESGGPGSYT
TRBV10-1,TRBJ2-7,ASSESTRFYEQY
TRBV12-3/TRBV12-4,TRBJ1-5,ASSFARAGDLPQH
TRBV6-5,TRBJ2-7,ASSYGARDYEQY
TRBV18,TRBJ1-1,ASSQRRRDTEAF
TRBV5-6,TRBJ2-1,ASSPGWGGMDNEQF
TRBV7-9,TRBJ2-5,ASSRTGVETQY
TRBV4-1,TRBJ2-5,ASSQLTGWETQY
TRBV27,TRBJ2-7,ASRDWGEQY
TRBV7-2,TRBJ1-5,ASSLDAGGNQPQH
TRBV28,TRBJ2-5,ASSLRSGDETQY
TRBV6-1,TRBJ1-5,ASSDSFDQPQH
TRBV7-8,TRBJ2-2,ASSLALGSSTGELF
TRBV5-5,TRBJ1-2,ASSLGDRVNDYGYT
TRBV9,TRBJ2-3,ASSVSRGADTQY
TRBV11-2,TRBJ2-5,ASSLEYARGGKETQY
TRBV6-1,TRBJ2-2,ASSAPGQGRPGELF
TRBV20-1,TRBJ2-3,SAPPGLAGGFSTDTQY
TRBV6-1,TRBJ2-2,ASSEQGYSGELF